A single sample gave rise to the 29 T cell receptor beta chains below, sequenced in a study of Ad26.COV2.S vaccination and SARS-CoV-2 variants. The treatment is: roughly 18 received Ad26.COV2.S at low or high dose, single or two shots; roughly 5 received placebo; per-sample allocation not given. After the first vaccine or placebo injection, samples were drawn on day 63. Repertoires were generated with immunoSEQ multiplex PCR, while TCRdb's copy carries only in-frame clones and drops some. This table has 350,000 to 500,000 clones, around 87% appearing once. This material consisted of peripheral blood, taken in a trial of Ad26.COV2.S vaccine versus placebo. The receptors were gathered from a person between 18 and 65 years old who received the Ad26.COV2.S COVID-19 vaccine or a placebo.

A few counts support this clone. V usage is TRBV4-1 and J usage is TRBJ2-7; 9 positions agree with TRBD2. The ends lost 0 bases at V and 3 bases at J; junction bases unmatched: 12. This CDR3 spans 18 amino acids. Germline V lookup: CDR1 MGHRA, CDR2 YSYEKL. The CDR3 here is CASSQDLFGLAGSYEQYF. As DNA, the CDR3 is TGCGCCAGCAGCCAAGATTTATTCGGGCTAGCGGGAAGCTACGAGCAGTACTTC.

The J gene is TRBJ2-5, the V gene TRBV7-3; D is unclear. Germline lookup yields CDR1 SGHTA and CDR2 FQGTGA. The V and J ends lost 1 base and 2 bases respectively, with 11 bases between them. The CDR3 has 15 residues. Here the CDR3 DNA reads TGTGCCAGCAGCTTAAACGGGTTAGGACAAGAGACCCAGTACTTC. Its protein product is CASSLNGLGQETQYF.

This rearrangement joins TRBV28 to TRBJ1-3; D possibly corresponds to TRBD1 (5 bases). CDR3 length: 16 amino acids. Deletions cut 3 bases from V and 0 bases from J, with 12 bases between. The germline V gene has CDR1 MDHEN and CDR2 SYDVKM. The CDR3 loop is CASSLGTVSSGNTIYF. As DNA, the CDR3 is TGTGCCAGCAGTTTGGGGACGGTTAGCTCTGGAAACACCATATATTTT.

The chain employs TRBV7-3 and TRBJ2-2; D is uncertain. The CDR3 runs to 13 residues. The germline gives CDR1 SGHTA, CDR2 FQGTGA. Trimming took 5 bases from V and 8 from J, leaving 12 bases between them. CDR3 protein: CASSLGDMGELFF. The CDR3 region has the DNA TGTGCCAGCAGCCTAGGCGACATGGGGGAGCTGTTTTTT.

The rearrangement uses TRBV14 and TRBJ2-2; no reliable D call. This CDR3 comprises 15 residues. The germline V and J ends were trimmed by 4 bases and 4 bases, with 13 bases remaining between them. Germline CDR1 SGHDN, CDR2 FVKESK. The CDR3 DNA reads as TGTGCCAGCAGCCTTTCGTTATTTGTCACCGGGGAGCTGTTTTTT. This encodes CASSLSLFVTGELFF.

The V call is TRBV29-1, the J call TRBJ1-2; D gene unclear. Trimming removed 4 bases at V and 12 bases at J, with 12 bases between. Germline CDR1 is SQVTM and CDR2 is ANQGSEA. The CDR3 has 10 amino acids. CDR3 DNA sequence: TGCAGCGTTGGTTCAAATCCCCACACCTTC. Residues: CSVGSNPHTF.

The chain combines TRBV28 with TRBJ2-2; D may be TRBD1 or TRBD2 (5 bases each). Trimming shortened V by 7 bases and J by 1 base, and 13 bases separated the two germline ends. CDR1 is MDHEN, CDR2 SYDVKM, per germline. This CDR3 is built from 15 residues. The CDR3 reads CASTWGNLNTGELFF. The CDR3 nucleotides read TGTGCCAGCACCTGGGGGAATTTGAACACCGGGGAGCTGTTTTTT.

This clone was recorded only once. The genes are TRBV7-9 and TRBJ2-1; D uncertain. V shed 5 bases and J shed 5 bases, with 10 bases lying between them. The germline V gene has CDR1 SEHNR and CDR2 FQNEAQ (reference sequence). The CDR3 loop spans 13 amino acids. Written as DNA, the CDR3 is TGTGCCAGCAGCCCAGAGGCAGACAATGAGCAGTTCTTC. It encodes CASSPEADNEQFF. Together with reference TRBV7-9 and TRBJ2-1, the CDR3 gives the full variable domain: DTGVSQNPRHKITKRGQNVTFRCDPISEHNRLYWYRQTLGQGPEFLTYFQNEAQLEKSRLLSDRFSAERPKGSFSTLEIQRTEQGDSAMYLCASSPEADNEQFFGPGTRLTVL.

The chain is built from TRBV7-2 and TRBJ2-2; no clear D gene. Germline CDR1 SGHTA, CDR2 FQGNSA. The CDR3 loop spans 15 amino acids. V lost 1 base to trimming and J lost 3 bases, with 9 bases between them. This chain's CDR3 is CASSLGTFDTGELFF. In DNA, the CDR3 is TGTGCCAGCAGCTTAGGCACTTTTGACACCGGGGAGCTGTTTTTT.

The genes are TRBV30 and TRBJ1-2; D is perhaps TRBD1 (5 bases). V was pared by 0 bases and J by 3 bases, with 11 bases between. Germline CDR1 is GTSNPN and CDR2 is SVGIG (reference sequence). This CDR3 is built from 14 residues. The CDR3: CAWSVPGGDYGYTF. The CDR3 nucleotides read TGTGCCTGGAGTGTACCGGGGGGGGACTATGGCTACACCTTC.

This clone came up once. The chain is built from TRBV24-1 and TRBJ2-3; D could derive from TRBD1 or TRBD2 (6 bases each). With 5 bases removed from V and 0 bases from J, the gap between germline ends came to 20 bases. CDR1 and CDR2 from the germline V gene are KGHDR and SFDVKD. This CDR3 contains 18 residues. The CDR3 DNA reads as TGTGCCACCAGTGCCTGGGGGGCCCCGGGCAGTAGCACAGATACGCAGTATTTT. It encodes CATSAWGAPGSSTDTQYF.

The rearrangement links TRBV11-2 to TRBJ2-1; no clear D gene. V was trimmed by 3 bases and J by 2 bases, leaving 8 bases between them. The CDR3 has 14 amino acids. Looked up from germline, CDR1 is SGHAT and CDR2 is FQNNGV. The CDR3 reads CASSFGQAYNEQFF. Here the CDR3 DNA reads TGTGCCAGCAGCTTTGGCCAGGCCTACAATGAGCAGTTCTTC.

The chain has TRBV28 and TRBJ2-3, with TRBD2 as a possible D gene (6 bases). The CDR3 length is 16 residues. The germline V and J ends were trimmed by 5 bases and 2 bases, with 17 bases remaining between them. Germline V gene data show CDR1 as MDHEN and CDR2 as SYDVKM. In DNA form, the CDR3 reads TGTGCCAGCAGTCCCACGGGGGTCGCGAACACAGATACGCAGTATTTT. This sequence encodes CASSPTGVANTDTQYF. Supplemented by reference TRBV28 and TRBJ2-3, the full variable domain reads DVKVTQSSRYLVKRTGEKVFLECVQDMDHENMFWYRQDPGLGLRLIYFSYDVKMKEKGDIPEGYSVSREKKERFSLILESASTNQTSMYLCASSPTGVANTDTQYFGPGTRLTVL.

V is TRBV27 and J is TRBJ2-3; 15 bases map to TRBD2. CDR1 is MNHEY and CDR2 is SMNVEV in the germline V gene (reference sequence). CDR3 length: 16 amino acids. After removal of 1 base from V and 7 bases from J, the junction contained 3 bases not matched to a gene. This CDR3 reads CASSLYGTSGGYTQYF. In nucleotides, the CDR3 is TGTGCCAGCAGTTTATACGGGACTAGCGGGGGGTATACGCAGTATTTT.

The chain combines TRBV7-9 with TRBJ2-7; D is unresolved. CDR1 SEHNR and CDR2 FQNEAQ come from the germline V gene (reference sequence). The CDR3 consists of 11 residues. With 2 bases removed from V and 5 bases from J, the gap between germline ends came to 4 bases. CDR3 sequence reads: CASSLSNEQYF. The CDR3 nucleotides are TGTGCCAGCAGCTTAAGTAACGAGCAGTACTTC.

CDR3 protein: CASSQAPGDMNTEAFF. In nucleotides, the CDR3 is TGCGCCAGCAGCCAAGCTCCAGGGGACATGAACACTGAAGCTTTCTTT. This chain connects TRBV4-1 to TRBJ1-1; possibly TRBD1 for D (6 bases). V was pared by 1 base and J by 0 bases, with 12 bases between. The germline V gene encodes CDR1 MGHRA and CDR2 YSYEKL. The CDR3 totals 16 residues.

This clone came up once. This sequence joins TRBV25-1 and TRBJ2-2, with D unresolved. CDR1 is MGHDK, CDR2 SYGVNS, per germline. The CDR3 has 15 residues. Trimming left V 0 bases short and J 1 base short, with 6 bases between. The CDR3 spells CASSEYRQNTGELFF. Written as DNA, the CDR3 is TGTGCCAGCAGTGAATATCGACAGAACACCGGGGAGCTGTTTTTT.

This rearrangement joins TRBV7-9 to TRBJ2-2; D gene ambiguous. The V end was cut by 3 bases, the J end by 4 bases, with 3 bases between. The germline V gene encodes CDR1 SEHNR and CDR2 FQNEAQ (reference sequence). CDR3 length: 12 residues. The CDR3 protein is CASSFGTGELFF. DNA of the CDR3: TGTGCCAGCAGCTTCGGCACCGGGGAGCTGTTTTTT.

This clone was seen a handful of times. The J gene is TRBJ2-3, the V gene TRBV9; possibly TRBD2 for D (6 bases). The CDR3 length is 16 residues. V was pared by 0 bases and J by 0 bases, with 11 bases between. The V gene's germline CDR1 is SGDLS and CDR2 YYNGEE. This CDR3 reads CASSVALASSTDTQYF. The CDR3, as DNA: TGTGCCAGCAGCGTAGCCCTAGCGTCTAGCACAGATACGCAGTATTTT.

This clone showed up just a few times. The chain joins TRBV9 to TRBJ2-7; D perhaps matches TRBD1 (6 bases). Germline V gene sequence: CDR1 SGDLS, CDR2 YYNGEE. The germline V and J ends were trimmed by 0 bases and 5 bases, with 9 bases remaining between them. The CDR3 is 13 residues long. CDR3 sequence reads: CASSVVPGDEQYF. The CDR3 bases are TGTGCCAGCAGCGTAGTCCCAGGGGACGAGCAGTACTTC.

The V and J genes are TRBV7-9 and TRBJ2-1; D is undetermined. The V end was cut by 0 bases, the J end by 0 bases, with 3 bases between. The V gene's germline CDR1 is SEHNR and CDR2 FQNEAQ (reference sequence). The CDR3 consists of 14 residues. The CDR3 here is CASSLASSYNEQFF. As DNA, the CDR3 is TGTGCCAGCAGCTTAGCGAGCTCCTACAATGAGCAGTTCTTC.

The rearrangement uses TRBV5-6 and TRBJ2-7; the D is unclear. The ends were cut back, 0 bases at V and 6 bases at J, with 13 bases in the middle. Germline-derived CDR1 and CDR2 are SGHDT and YYEEEE. The CDR3 runs 14 residues. CDR3 amino acids: CASSLVRALSEQYF. The DNA for the CDR3 is TGTGCCAGCAGCTTGGTTAGAGCCCTGAGCGAGCAGTACTTC.

The chain links TRBV28 to TRBJ2-1; 7 positions match TRBD1. Looked up from germline, CDR1 is MDHEN and CDR2 is SYDVKM. The V and J ends lost 6 bases and 0 bases, in that order; junction bases with no gene match: 5. The CDR3 spans 15 residues. CDR3 in DNA: TGTGCCAGCAGCTTCAGGGGGACCTCCTACAATGAGCAGTTCTTC. Translation: CASSFRGTSYNEQFF.

The chain couples TRBV28 to TRBJ1-4; TRBD1 aligns across 8 bases. With 7 bases clipped from V and 8 bases from J, the junction kept 6 bases outside the gene matches. Germline assignment: CDR1 MDHEN and CDR2 SYDVKM. The CDR3 is made up of 13 amino acids. For the CDR3, the DNA is TGTGCCAGCATTAACAGGGGGGCGGAAAAACTGTTTTTT. Translated: CASINRGAEKLFF.

J is TRBJ2-1 and V is TRBV28; no clear D gene. The length of the CDR3 is 13 residues. Germline V gene lookup returns CDR1 MDHEN and CDR2 SYDVKM. Trimming removed 5 bases at V and 7 bases at J, with 12 bases between. For the CDR3, the DNA is TGTGCCAGCAGTCCCTCCGGGTGGAATGAGCAGTTCTTC. This sequence encodes CASSPSGWNEQFF. Drawing the rest from reference TRBV28 and TRBJ2-1, the complete variable domain is DVKVTQSSRYLVKRTGEKVFLECVQDMDHENMFWYRQDPGLGLRLIYFSYDVKMKEKGDIPEGYSVSREKKERFSLILESASTNQTSMYLCASSPSGWNEQFFGPGTRLTVL.

The rearrangement links TRBV5-4 to TRBJ1-4, with D uncertain. V was shortened by 2 bases and J by 7 bases, with 12 bases between the two germline ends. This CDR3 has 14 amino acids. Germline V gene lookup returns CDR1 SGHNT and CDR2 YYREEE (reference sequence). CDR3 sequence (DNA): TGTGCCAGCAGCTTTCCTGGCATGCCTGAAAAACTGTTTTTT. Encoded protein: CASSFPGMPEKLFF.

V is TRBV7-6 and J is TRBJ2-5; 10 bases map to TRBD1. CDR1 and CDR2 from the germline V gene are SGHVS and FNYEAQ. J was trimmed by 1 base and V by 4 bases; bases with no gene match: 12. This CDR3 has 18 residues. CDR3: CASSSLIPGTGVQETQYF. CDR3 sequence (DNA): TGTGCCAGCAGCTCACTAATCCCCGGGACAGGGGTCCAAGAGACCCAGTACTTC.

The CDR3 spells CASSRGTNNSPLHF. The CDR3 bases are TGTGCCAGCAGTCGGGGGACCAATAATTCACCCCTCCACTTT. The chain couples TRBV6-6 to TRBJ1-6, with D possibly being TRBD1 (5 bases). V lost 5 bases, J lost 5 bases, and 10 bases lay in between. This CDR3 region has 14 residues. Germline V gene sequence: CDR1 MNHNY, CDR2 SVGAGI (reference sequence).

This CDR3 reads CASSSGTGVGYEQYF. The CDR3 coding sequence is TGTGCCAGTAGTTCCGGGACAGGGGTTGGCTACGAGCAGTACTTC. This chain joins TRBV19 and TRBJ2-7; TRBD1 matches 10 bases. The germline V gene encodes CDR1 LNHDA and CDR2 SQIVND (reference sequence). The CDR3 has 15 amino acids. The V segment lost 5 bases and the J segment 3 bases; nucleotides outside the gene matches: 7.